A selection of T cell receptor beta chains follows, all from one sample in a study of T-cell reconstitution after alpha-beta-depleted transplantation in children. TCRdb recomputed calls from the PCR reads with MiXCR, one row per CDR3 protein. The sample consists of about 230,000 distinct CDR3 sequences, approximately 10% of them appearing once. The starting material was PBMCs, obtained before TCRalphabeta/CD19-depleted stem cell transplant. The receptors here all came from a child less than two years old with acute myeloid leukemia, due to receive a stem cell transplant. Each CDR3 is given with its conserved first and last residue. The order of the fields is CDR3 protein, CDR3 DNA, V gene, J gene, clone size, D gene. D genes are given only for firm matches. Where a row states a size, it is once, few, many or the class of an expanded clone; other rows omit it.

CDR3 protein: CATSQEGLAGRYNEQFF
CDR3 DNA: TGTGCCACCAGCCAGGAGGGACTAGCGGGCCGCTACAATGAGCAGTTCTTC
V gene: TRBV3-1
J gene: TRBJ2-1
clone size: once
D gene: TRBD2

CDR3 protein: CASSLYDGTYEQYF
CDR3 DNA: TGTGCCAGCAGCTTGTATGACGGAACCTACGAGCAGTACTTC
V gene: TRBV5-5
J gene: TRBJ2-7
clone size: many
D gene: NA

CDR3 protein: CASSLRGWGPSNQPQHF
CDR3 DNA: TGTGCCAGCAGTTTAAGGGGGTGGGGGCCTAGCAATCAGCCCCAGCATTTT
V gene: TRBV28
J gene: TRBJ1-5
clone size: many
D gene: NA

CDR3 protein: CASSYKREATRSSYNEQFF
CDR3 DNA: TGTGCCAGCAGTTACAAACGGGAGGCCACCCGGAGCTCCTACAATGAGCAGTTCTTC
V gene: TRBV6-2/TRBV6-3
J gene: TRBJ2-1
clone size: many
D gene: TRBD2

CDR3 protein: CASREDRNQPQHF
CDR3 DNA: TGTGCCAGCAGGGAAGACAGGAATCAGCCCCAGCATTTT
V gene: TRBV6-2/TRBV6-3
J gene: TRBJ1-5
clone size: many
D gene: NA

CDR3 protein: CASSLGPGTQYF
CDR3 DNA: TGTGCCAGCAGTCTCGGCCCGGGGACCCAGTACTTC
V gene: TRBV12-3/TRBV12-4
J gene: TRBJ2-5
clone size: few
D gene: NA

CDR3 protein: CSARFRLAGAYEQYF
CDR3 DNA: TGCAGTGCTAGATTTCGACTAGCGGGAGCTTACGAGCAGTACTTC
V gene: TRBV20-1
J gene: TRBJ2-7
clone size: many
D gene: TRBD2

CDR3 protein: CASSGGQGGTQPQHF
CDR3 DNA: TGTGCCAGCAGCGGGGGACAGGGGGGGACGCAGCCCCAGCATTTT
V gene: TRBV9
J gene: TRBJ1-5
clone size: many
D gene: TRBD1

CDR3 protein: CASSLRGVSTDTQYF
CDR3 DNA: TGTGCCAGCAGTTTAAGGGGGGTCAGCACAGATACGCAGTATTTT
V gene: TRBV12-3/TRBV12-4
J gene: TRBJ2-3
clone size: NA
D gene: NA

CDR3 protein: CASSRGGFWSYNEQFF
CDR3 DNA: TGTGCCAGTAGTAGGGGGGGCTTTTGGTCCTACAATGAGCAGTTCTTC
V gene: TRBV19
J gene: TRBJ2-1
clone size: few
D gene: NA

CDR3 protein: CSAGHYSNQPHHF
CDR3 DNA: TGCAGTGCGGGACATTATAGCAATCAGCCCCACCATTTT
V gene: TRBV20-1
J gene: TRBJ1-5
clone size: NA
D gene: NA

CDR3 protein: CASSYERLSYEQYF
CDR3 DNA: TGTGCCAGCAGTTACGAGCGGCTCTCCTACGAGCAGTACTTC
V gene: TRBV6-5
J gene: TRBJ2-7
clone size: many
D gene: NA

CDR3 protein: CSAKAARSSYNEQFF
CDR3 DNA: TGCAGTGCTAAAGCGGCACGGAGCTCCTACAATGAGCAGTTCTTC
V gene: TRBV20-1
J gene: TRBJ2-1
clone size: many
D gene: NA

CDR3 protein: CASSQMWTSGRNEQFF
CDR3 DNA: TGTGCCAGCAGCCAAATGTGGACTAGCGGGAGGAATGAGCAGTTCTTC
V gene: TRBV14
J gene: TRBJ2-1
clone size: many
D gene: TRBD2

CDR3 protein: CASSSRPFGEQYF
CDR3 DNA: TGCGCCAGCAGCTCCCGGCCGTTTGGCGAGCAGTACTTC
V gene: TRBV5-1
J gene: TRBJ2-7
clone size: many
D gene: NA

CDR3 protein: CASSPPGLAQYNEQFF
CDR3 DNA: TGTGCCAGCAGTCCCCCGGGACTAGCCCAGTACAATGAGCAGTTCTTC
V gene: TRBV2
J gene: TRBJ2-1
clone size: few
D gene: TRBD2

CDR3 protein: CASSQEILGANTEAFF
CDR3 DNA: TGTGCCAGCAGCCAAGAAATCCTGGGGGCGAACACTGAAGCTTTCTTT
V gene: TRBV4-2
J gene: TRBJ1-1
clone size: many
D gene: NA

CDR3 protein: CASSVGQGNTGELFF
CDR3 DNA: TGTGCCAGCAGCGTGGGACAGGGGAACACCGGGGAGCTGTTTTTT
V gene: TRBV9
J gene: TRBJ2-2
clone size: many
D gene: TRBD1

CDR3 protein: CSVWGTVGNEQFF
CDR3 DNA: TGCAGCGTGTGGGGGACAGTGGGGAATGAGCAGTTCTTC
V gene: TRBV29-1
J gene: TRBJ2-1
clone size: few
D gene: TRBD1

CDR3 protein: CASSPQVDLYEQYF
CDR3 DNA: TGTGCCAGCAGTCCCCAGGTGGACCTCTACGAGCAGTACTTC
V gene: TRBV12-3/TRBV12-4
J gene: TRBJ2-7
clone size: many
D gene: NA

CDR3 protein: CASSSGQGYSYEQYF
CDR3 DNA: TGTGCCAGCTCATCAGGACAGGGCTACTCCTACGAGCAGTACTTC
V gene: TRBV18
J gene: TRBJ2-7
clone size: few
D gene: TRBD1

CDR3 protein: CASSLDGLAGGMEEQFF
CDR3 DNA: TGTGCCAGCAGCTTAGACGGACTAGCGGGTGGGATGGAGGAGCAGTTCTTC
V gene: TRBV11-2
J gene: TRBJ2-1
clone size: NA
D gene: TRBD2

CDR3 protein: CSAPTGSRGRFSSYNEQFF
CDR3 DNA: TGCAGTGCCCCCACAGGTTCGAGGGGAAGGTTTAGCTCCTACAATGAGCAGTTCTTC
V gene: TRBV20-1
J gene: TRBJ2-1
clone size: many
D gene: NA

CDR3 protein: CASSTTGGNSPLHF
CDR3 DNA: TGTGCCAGCAGTACCACAGGGGGAAATTCACCCCTCCACTTT
V gene: TRBV12-3/TRBV12-4
J gene: TRBJ1-6
clone size: many
D gene: TRBD1

CDR3 protein: CASSLLGTVANTEAFF
CDR3 DNA: TGTGCCAGCAGCCTACTCGGGACAGTGGCGAACACTGAAGCTTTCTTT
V gene: TRBV7-2
J gene: TRBJ1-1
clone size: many
D gene: TRBD1

CDR3 protein: CASSTLGDTYRYTF
CDR3 DNA: TGTGCCAGTAGTACCCTTGGGGACACCTATCGCTACACCTTC
V gene: TRBV19
J gene: TRBJ1-2
clone size: NA
D gene: NA

CDR3 protein: CASSFLGQGNTEAFF
CDR3 DNA: TGTGCCAGCAGCTTTCTGGGTCAGGGAAACACTGAAGCTTTCTTT
V gene: TRBV11-3
J gene: TRBJ1-1
clone size: many
D gene: NA

CDR3 protein: CASSAGQGRREKLFF
CDR3 DNA: TGCGCCAGCAGCGCCGGACAGGGTCGGCGAGAAAAACTGTTTTTT
V gene: TRBV5-1
J gene: TRBJ1-4
clone size: few
D gene: TRBD1

CDR3 protein: CASSQDRDSSYEQYF
CDR3 DNA: TGTGCCAGCAGCCAAGATCGGGACAGCTCCTACGAGCAGTACTTC
V gene: TRBV4-2
J gene: TRBJ2-7
clone size: many
D gene: TRBD1

CDR3 protein: CASSLESSGKAGELFF
CDR3 DNA: TGTGCCAGCAGTTTAGAATCTAGCGGGAAGGCCGGGGAGCTGTTTTTT
V gene: TRBV12-3/TRBV12-4
J gene: TRBJ2-2
clone size: many
D gene: TRBD2

CDR3 protein: CASSLGQGEAFF
CDR3 DNA: TGCGCCAGCAGCTTGGGGCAGGGTGAAGCTTTCTTT
V gene: TRBV5-1
J gene: TRBJ1-1
clone size: many
D gene: NA

CDR3 protein: CASTKGGGGYEQYF
CDR3 DNA: TGTGCCAGCACAAAAGGGGGAGGGGGTTACGAGCAGTACTTC
V gene: TRBV7-2
J gene: TRBJ2-7
clone size: many
D gene: NA

CDR3 protein: CSARGGVMGNTEAFF
CDR3 DNA: TGCAGTGCTAGAGGGGGCGTCATGGGTAACACTGAAGCTTTCTTT
V gene: TRBV20-1
J gene: TRBJ1-1
clone size: many
D gene: NA

CDR3 protein: CATSERGRDGYTF
CDR3 DNA: TGTGCCACCAGTGAGCGAGGAAGGGATGGCTACACCTTC
V gene: TRBV24-1
J gene: TRBJ1-2
clone size: many
D gene: NA

CDR3 protein: CASSTRDRKTQYF
CDR3 DNA: TGTGCCAGCAGCACACGGGACAGAAAGACCCAGTACTTC
V gene: TRBV7-2
J gene: TRBJ2-5
clone size: many
D gene: TRBD1

CDR3 protein: CASSSIQGYEQYF
CDR3 DNA: TGTGCCAGCAGTTCAATTCAGGGATACGAGCAGTACTTC
V gene: TRBV12-3/TRBV12-4
J gene: TRBJ2-7
clone size: many
D gene: NA

CDR3 protein: CASSLNGRAGQLFF
CDR3 DNA: TGTGCCAGCAGCTTAAACGGGAGGGCCGGGCAGCTGTTTTTT
V gene: TRBV7-3
J gene: TRBJ2-2
clone size: NA
D gene: TRBD2

CDR3 protein: CASSFGQGSMREQFF
CDR3 DNA: TGTGCCAGCAGTTTTGGACAGGGATCAATGCGTGAGCAGTTCTTC
V gene: TRBV12-3/TRBV12-4
J gene: TRBJ2-1
clone size: NA
D gene: TRBD1

CDR3 protein: CASNKLAGVGDTQYF
CDR3 DNA: TGTGCCAGCAACAAACTAGCGGGAGTGGGAGATACGCAGTATTTT
V gene: TRBV12-3/TRBV12-4
J gene: TRBJ2-3
clone size: many
D gene: TRBD2

CDR3 protein: CASRRYRARDKYEQYF
CDR3 DNA: TGTGCCAGCAGACGGTACCGCGCTAGAGACAAATACGAGCAGTACTTC
V gene: TRBV13
J gene: TRBJ2-7
clone size: many
D gene: NA

CDR3 protein: CSGRITGEQETQYF
CDR3 DNA: TGCAGCGGCAGAATTACGGGGGAACAAGAGACCCAGTACTTC
V gene: TRBV29-1
J gene: TRBJ2-5
clone size: many
D gene: NA

CDR3 protein: CATSRGASTSTDTQYF
CDR3 DNA: TGTGCCACCAGCAGGGGCGCGTCTACTAGCACAGATACGCAGTATTTT
V gene: TRBV15
J gene: TRBJ2-3
clone size: many
D gene: NA

CDR3 protein: CASSPSQEVGYGYTF
CDR3 DNA: TGTGCCAGCTCACCTTCACAGGAAGTTGGCTATGGCTACACCTTC
V gene: TRBV18
J gene: TRBJ1-2
clone size: NA
D gene: NA

CDR3 protein: CATSGPTGAPNQPQHF
CDR3 DNA: TGTGCCACCAGTGGCCCCACAGGGGCCCCCAATCAGCCCCAGCATTTT
V gene: TRBV24-1
J gene: TRBJ1-5
clone size: many
D gene: TRBD1

CDR3 protein: CASSPKLGFQETQYF
CDR3 DNA: TGTGCCAGCTCACCAAAGCTAGGATTCCAAGAGACCCAGTACTTC
V gene: TRBV18
J gene: TRBJ2-5
clone size: many
D gene: NA

CDR3 protein: CASSFDRSWSNQPQHF
CDR3 DNA: TGTGCCAGCAGTTTCGATCGGTCGTGGAGCAATCAGCCCCAGCATTTT
V gene: TRBV28
J gene: TRBJ1-5
clone size: many
D gene: NA

CDR3 protein: CASSYWPGTSGVSTDTQYF
CDR3 DNA: TGTGCCAGCAGCTATTGGCCCGGGACTAGCGGGGTGAGCACAGATACGCAGTATTTT
V gene: TRBV12-3/TRBV12-4
J gene: TRBJ2-3
clone size: many
D gene: TRBD2

CDR3 protein: CASTKLATVHNEQFF
CDR3 DNA: TGTGCCAGCACCAAACTAGCGACGGTCCACAATGAGCAGTTCTTC
V gene: TRBV27
J gene: TRBJ2-1
clone size: NA
D gene: TRBD2

CDR3 protein: CASRRDRVDDTQYF
CDR3 DNA: TGTGCCAGCAGGCGAGATCGGGTAGACGATACGCAGTATTTT
V gene: TRBV5-4
J gene: TRBJ2-3
clone size: many
D gene: NA

CDR3 protein: CASSALVTNGELFF
CDR3 DNA: TGCGCCAGCAGCGCACTAGTGACAAACGGGGAGCTGTTTTTT
V gene: TRBV5-1
J gene: TRBJ2-2
clone size: many
D gene: NA

CDR3 protein: CASKLPDGKLFF
CDR3 DNA: TGTGCCAGCAAGCTCCCCGACGGAAAACTGTTTTTT
V gene: TRBV12-3/TRBV12-4
J gene: TRBJ1-4
clone size: many
D gene: NA